The present T cell receptor (beta chain) was sequenced within a study of early T cells in non-severe SARS-CoV-2 infection (dated by TCRdb to the early 2020s). Broadly, across the study: Because TCR sequencing was done on bulk RNA from unsorted whole blood, the alpha and beta chains could not be paired. The paper's findings and limits, for the study overall: VDJdb matching was skewed toward anti-spike CD8 responses and likely underestimated virus-specific expansions, missing private and CD4 specificities.

Between the V and J ends, shortened by 1 base and 4 bases respectively, the junction contains 10 bases. Reading the germline V gene gives CDR1 SGHTA and CDR2 FQGNSA. The cysteine opens and the phenylalanine closes a CDR3 of 14 amino acids. Just CDR3 DNA is preserved here, 42 bases in frame from base 1. Library construction relied on 5' RACE. The run used a NextSeq 500. Unique molecular identifiers were attached to individual cDNA molecules in the TCR library protocol so that sequencing error and PCR bias could be corrected. Both TCR alpha and beta chains were sequenced, and tight co-correlation was observed between alpha and beta sequence abundances in each sample. The authors' analysis ran thus. V gene, J gene and CDR3 annotation of TCR sequences was performed with Decombinator V4. TCRs were defined as expanded if a significant change between any two time points was detected under a Poisson model with p below 0.0001. Abundances of TCRs were expressed as counts per million after normalisation to the total number of TCRs sequenced in each sample. MAIT TCRs were defined by TRAV1-2 paired with TRAJ12, TRAJ20 or TRAJ33, and iNKT TCRs by TRAV10 paired with TRAJ18. A search of VDJdb, accessed on 1 November 2021, was run for TCRs annotated to CMV, EBV and SARS-CoV-2, with TCRs annotated for multiple antigens excluded. The raw public reads went through TCRdb reprocessing: fastp at Q25, MiXCR clone calling, in-frame beta chains kept. All rows with the same CDR3 protein become a single entry with the most common DNA and genes. None of the V and J calls come from the authors' own analysis; TCRdb made them. The sample table holds 25,000 to 35,000 distinct CDR3 sequences, of which around 7% were seen once. The top ten clones comprise 30% to 45% of the sample.

This clonotype was seen many times. The specificity of this receptor is unknown. Per-nucleotide qualities are absent, and no much larger clonotype sits a single base away. A case-control design nested within a healthcare worker cohort in London, UK, was used, with weekly nasopharyngeal swab PCR tests and blood sampling performed. Healthcare workers were recruited during the week of the UK lockdown, between 23 and 31 March 2020, and followed weekly for up to roughly 15 weeks. The origin of this receptor is an adult who was a healthcare worker with PCR-confirmed SARS-CoV-2 infection or an uninfected control (not recorded which). Sequencing used whole blood. The chain joins TRBV7-2 to TRBJ1-1; too little of a D gene remains to name it. The CDR3 has the sequence CASSLDGSLTEAFF. The DNA sequence is TGTGCCAGCAGCTTAGATGGCAGTCTCACTGAAGCTTTCTTT. Beyond the CDR3, the reference TRBV7-2 and TRBJ1-1 genes provide the residues; the full variable domain reads: GAGVSQSPSNKVTEKGKDVELRCDPISGHTALYWYRQSLGQGLEFLIYFQGNSAPDKSGLPSDRFSAERTGGSVSTLTIQRTQQEDSAVYLCASSLDGSLTEAFFGQGTRLTVV.